This entry concerns a single TCR beta chain. Its target antigen remains unknown. No base quality information exists; no much larger clone differs at one position. Using the deep immunoSEQ assay, multiplex PCR amplified TCR CDR3 regions from genomic DNA. Extracted genomic DNA from each cell subset was spread evenly across all wells of several immunoSEQ 96-well plates, with each plate serving as a replicate. For sorted subsets, about 210 ng of genomic DNA, equivalent to around 29,000 T cell genomes, went into each replicate PCR. Purified libraries were measured with a Qubit 3.0 fluorometer, size-checked on a Bioanalyzer 2100, and measured again with the KAPA Library Quantification kit. A separate single-read 150-cycle Illumina NextSeq 550 flow cell was used to sequence each immunoSEQ 96-well plate. Under the source paper's analysis protocol: Because the immunoSEQ output included only junctional sequences and no quality scores, the filtering could not be the same as the filtering used for full-length reads. To assign V/J genes and CDR3, sequences were annotated against IMGT germline references using PyIR, a Python wrapper for IgBLAST v1.9. Any read was removed if the V/J assignment was weak (E-value above 1e-6), the CDR3 was missing, or the read contained stop codons, out-of-frame junctions, or ambiguous translated residues. A V3J clonotype was defined by an identical inferred V gene, J gene, and CDR3 amino acid sequence. Percentage overlap between repertoires was computed as shared unique clonotypes divided by the size of the smaller repertoire. RTK rarefaction, the Chao1 estimator, and Recon v2.1 estimates of unobserved clonotypes were used to assess repertoire richness. For all TCRbeta clonotypes obtained by the gDNA method from several donors, generation probabilities were computed with OLGA. TCRdb stores this immuneACCESS table with in-frame sequences only. Part of the clones is absent; in the studies checked, under half of the shortfall reflects unresolved V genes, and no reason is known for the rest. V and J calls plus clone size are reproduced from that table; the DNA served to infer D and trimming. Counted in this sample were about 590,000 clones; 95% to 96% of them appeared once. Around 0.097% of the sample goes to the ten largest clones.

V is reduced by 10 bases and J by 1 base, leaving a spacing of 10 bases between them. The germline V gene encodes CDR1 MDHEN and CDR2 SYDVKM. Inclusive of the bounding cysteine and phenylalanine, the CDR3 is 13 residues long. Solely the CDR3 DNA is kept, with 39 bases framed from the first base. CD8 naive samples were obtained by positive selection for CCR7 among CD45RO-negative cells, yielding a CD45RA+CCR7+ population from which TemRA cells were excluded. The donors were healthy, HIV-negative adults with no recently reported acute infections or vaccinations. Every donor was a Caucasian adult residing in Nashville, Tennessee, USA. Blood was collected by leukapheresis, and PBMCs were isolated by Ficoll-Histopaque density gradient centrifugation and then cryopreserved in liquid nitrogen vapor phase. Purity and quantity of every magnetically sorted T cell population were checked by analytical flow cytometry. From each sorted fraction, genomic DNA was isolated and quantified by UV absorbance on a Nanodrop 2000c.

This sample is part of a study of shared clonotypes between healthy human individuals (dated by TCRdb to the early 2020s). Study-level background: The cohort included three men and a couple of women between 18 and 49 years of age. For each donor, three plates each were used for CD4 naive and CD4 memory, two plates were used for CD8 naive, and one plate was used for CD8 memory. The study deeply sequenced blood TCR repertoires of roughly five healthy adults to estimate repertoire size and the extent of clonotype sharing between individuals. Libraries were prepared and TCR repertoires were sequenced by different laboratories using diverse techniques, in order to increase sequencing depth and limit assay-specific biases. Per donor, leukapheresis produced somewhere between about 0.9 and 9.5 billion PBMCs. The study at large found these results: Rarefaction of sorted-subset datasets indicated incomplete sequencing despite the large sequencing depth. Only blood was sampled, and tissue TCR repertoires likely differ from those in blood. Naive subsets generally had larger estimated clonotype richness than memory subsets did. When several donors were compared, the shared fraction of clonotypes was around 4.6% for naive CD4, 3% to 4% for naive CD8, 2% to 2.5% for memory CD4, and 0.4% for memory CD8. The genetic and exposure-history diversity represented was limited by the small number of donors. Pairwise subsampling indicated that sequencing depth was expected to affect the degree of clonotype sharing among donors. Clonotypes shared by all four sorted-subset donors showed higher generation probabilities than non-shared clonotypes.

Sequencing was carried out using naive CD8+ T cells sorted from blood. Per the publication, the cell subset or site label means: CD45RA+CCR7+. The source of this sequence is a woman in her thirties in good health. The chain is assembled from TRBV28 and TRBJ2-2, with a tentative D gene TRBD1 over 5 matching bases. The sequenced DNA is TGTGCCACAAGACAGTGGAACACCGGGGAGCTGTTTTTT. It is translated as CATRQWNTGELFF.